This T cell receptor (beta chain) was sequenced during a study of early T cells in non-severe SARS-CoV-2 infection. Study as a whole: Chains from this unsorted whole-blood bulk RNA could not be paired.

This clonotype was recorded a few times. Individual cDNA molecules each received unique molecular identifiers attached to them. One entry per CDR3 protein, called by TCRdb with MiXCR from the 5' RACE reads. This sample has roughly 66,000 distinct CDR3 sequences, with less than 9.5% found just once. Germline CDR1 is MNHEY and CDR2 is SVGEGT. V was shortened by 5 bases and J by 2 bases, with 9 bases between the two germline ends. The CDR3 extends over 13 amino acids. The chain employs TRBV6-2 or TRBV6-3 and TRBJ2-5, with D possibly matching TRBD1 (5 bases). The TCR originated in an adult who was a healthcare worker with PCR-confirmed SARS-CoV-2 infection or an uninfected control (not recorded which). Sequencing was carried out using whole blood. CDR3 in DNA: TGTGCCAGCAGTCGACAGCAGCAAGAGACCCAGTACTTC. As protein: CASSRQQQETQYF.